The rows below give T cell receptor beta chains drawn from one sample of a study of siplizumab effects on memory and regulatory T cells. Using immunoSEQ multiplex PCR, the repertoire was profiled, and TCRdb retains in-frame clones only, with some absent. The sample includes about 120,000 clones, around 93% of them seen just once. The specimen was non-Treg CD4+ T cells sorted from blood. The source is a human donor in good health. Both conserved end residues are part of each CDR3. A D gene is named only where the DNA matches it firmly.

J	length	D	V	CDR3
TRBJ2-3	12	-	TRBV19	CASSISTDTQYF
TRBJ2-1	15	-	TRBV7-6	CASSLSGARNNEQFF
TRBJ2-1	12	-	TRBV5-4	CASGKRVDEQFF
TRBJ2-7	14	TRBD2	TRBV7-9	CASSPGLVGDEQYF
TRBJ1-4	14	TRBD1	TRBV6-5	CASRGQATNEKLFF
TRBJ2-2	14	-	TRBV28	CASTGTPNTGELFF
TRBJ1-2	17	TRBD1	TRBV7-3	CASSSQSGQGARDGYTF
TRBJ1-2	13	-	TRBV10-1	CASSERQGYGYTF
TRBJ2-5	17	TRBD2	TRBV7-3	CASSPFKGLAGRETQYF
TRBJ2-7	14	TRBD2	TRBV7-2	CASSDRTRVNEQYF
TRBJ1-4	14	TRBD1	TRBV7-9	CASSFDRANEKLFF
TRBJ2-1	13	-	TRBV5-1	CASRTGTYNEQFF
TRBJ2-5	12	-	TRBV6-1	CASSESWETQYF
TRBJ1-2	15	-	TRBV4-3	CASSQEIAGNYGYTF
TRBJ2-3	15	TRBD1	TRBV2	CASERTGIFTDTQYF
TRBJ2-5	14	-	TRBV7-6	CASSYTGIQETQYF
TRBJ1-3	15	-	TRBV28	CASSFGGFSGNTIYF
TRBJ1-3	16	-	TRBV7-2	CASSFGTTTSGNTIYF
TRBJ1-1	16	-	TRBV18	CASSTQNPGMNTEAFF
TRBJ2-1	15	-	TRBV5-1	CASSPGVVGYNEQFF
TRBJ2-3	14	TRBD2	TRBV7-9	CASSLGLATDTQYF
TRBJ2-3	16	TRBD2	TRBV7-9	CASSSLAGGSTDTQYF
TRBJ1-2	15	-	TRBV7-3	CASSDGTVESYGYTF
TRBJ2-2	16	TRBD1	TRBV5-6	CASSLLTGANTGELFF
TRBJ2-7	16	-	TRBV18	CASSPSAGRSSYEQYF
TRBJ1-4	15	TRBD1	TRBV6-5	CASRSGQGAVKKLFF
TRBJ1-2	13	TRBD1	TRBV18	CASSMGQDYGYTF
TRBJ1-1	11	-	TRBV5-6	CASSLESEAFF
TRBJ2-5	15	-	TRBV7-7	CASSPKRGLQETQYF
TRBJ2-3	13	-	TRBV14	CASSQEVGDTQYF
TRBJ1-2	13	-	TRBV25-1	CASSEPGAGGYTF
TRBJ2-6	15	-	TRBV7-9	CASSLRNSGANVLTF
TRBJ2-3	15	-	TRBV7-2	CASSSQRGRTDTQYF
TRBJ1-1	14	-	TRBV2	CASCREKLNTEAFF